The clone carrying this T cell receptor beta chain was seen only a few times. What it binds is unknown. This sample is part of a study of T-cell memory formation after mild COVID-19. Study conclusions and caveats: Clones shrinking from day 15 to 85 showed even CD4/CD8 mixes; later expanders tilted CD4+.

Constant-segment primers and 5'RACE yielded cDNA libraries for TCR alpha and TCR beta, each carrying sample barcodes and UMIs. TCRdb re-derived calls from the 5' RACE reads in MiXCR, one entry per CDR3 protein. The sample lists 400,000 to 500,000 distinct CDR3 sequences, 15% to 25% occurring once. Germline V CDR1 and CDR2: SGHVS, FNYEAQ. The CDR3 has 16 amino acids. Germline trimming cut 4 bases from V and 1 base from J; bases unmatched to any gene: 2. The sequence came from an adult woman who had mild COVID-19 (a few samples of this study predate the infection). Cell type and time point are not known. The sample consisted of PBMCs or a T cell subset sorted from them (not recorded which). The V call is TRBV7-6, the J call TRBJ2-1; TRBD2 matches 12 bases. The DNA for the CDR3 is TGTGCCAGCAGCTCACTAGCGGGGGGATCCTACAATGAGCAGTTCTTC. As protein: CASSSLAGGSYNEQFF. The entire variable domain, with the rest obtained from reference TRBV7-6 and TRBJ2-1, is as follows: GAGVSQSPRYKVTKRGQDVALRCDPISGHVSLYWYRQALGQGPEFLTYFNYEAQQDKSGLPNDRFSAERPEGSISTLTIQRTEQRDSAMYRCASSSLAGGSYNEQFFGPGTRLTVL.